Shown below are 21 T cell receptor beta chains from a single sample sequenced in a study of cytomegalovirus exposure and HLA in healthy donors. PCR used 60 Vbeta primers and 13 Jbeta primers. Libraries were prepared by immunoSEQ multiplex PCR; TCRdb keeps only in-frame clonotypes and omits some of them. The sample holds about 160,000 clones, roughly 80% seen once. The sample was PBMCs. These receptors were collected from a man aged 35 to 55 in good health and CMV-seropositive.

This chain connects TRBV5-8 to TRBJ1-1; weak D call: TRBD1 (5 bases). The CDR3 has 15 amino acids. The ends were cut back, 0 bases at V and 1 base at J, with 10 bases in the middle. Germline V gives CDR1 SGHTS, CDR2 YDEGEE. The CDR3 region is CASSLEAGPNTEAFF. CDR3 coding DNA: TGTGCCAGCAGCTTGGAGGCAGGGCCGAACACTGAAGCTTTCTTT.

The chain employs TRBV18 and TRBJ1-3; TRBD1 agrees at 7 bases. CDR3 length: 14 amino acids. In germline, CDR1 is KGHSH, CDR2 LQKENI. V shed 4 bases and J 3 bases; nucleotides not matched to a gene: 3. CDR3 amino acids: CASSQGARGNTIYF. CDR3 DNA: TGTGCCAGCTCACAGGGGGCGCGTGGAAACACCATATATTTT. Full variable domain (outside the CDR3, taken from reference TRBV18 and TRBJ1-3): NAGVMQNPRHLVRRRGQEARLRCSPMKGHSHVYWYRQLPEEGLKFMVYLQKENIIDESGMPKERFSAEFPKEGPSILRIQQVVRGDSAAYFCASSQGARGNTIYFGEGSWLTVV.

The gene calls are TRBV7-2 and TRBJ2-7; 9 nucleotides match TRBD2. The CDR3 extends over 16 amino acids. V was clipped by 1 base and J by 3 bases; unmatched bases: 7. Germline lookup yields CDR1 SGHTA and CDR2 FQGNSA. In DNA, the CDR3 is TGTGCCAGCAGCTTAGGGGGTAGCGGGAGTTTCTACGAGCAGTACTTC. Translating it yields CASSLGGSGSFYEQYF.

The CDR3 loop reads CASSTGLSYEQYF. The CDR3 DNA sequence: TGTGCCAGTAGTACGGGACTATCCTACGAGCAGTACTTC. The chain has TRBV19 and TRBJ2-7; TRBD2 aligns across 7 bases. This CDR3 comprises 13 residues. With V trimmed by 4 bases and J by 1 base, 1 base remained unmatched. The germline V gene encodes CDR1 LNHDA and CDR2 SQIVND (reference sequence). Full variable domain (outside the CDR3, taken from reference TRBV19 and TRBJ2-7): DGGITQSPKYLFRKEGQNVTLSCEQNLNHDAMYWYRQDPGQGLRLIYYSQIVNDFQKGDIAEGYSVSREKKESFPLTVTSAQKNPTAFYLCASSTGLSYEQYFGPGTRLTVT.

This clone has just one count. The J gene is TRBJ2-1, the V gene TRBV28; 8 bases align to TRBD1. The CDR3 loop spans 16 amino acids. The germline V gene encodes CDR1 MDHEN and CDR2 SYDVKM. The V and J ends lost 6 bases and 7 bases, in that order; junction bases with no gene match: 14. CDR3 loop: CASSTPGQGAPNEQFF. The DNA of the CDR3 is TGTGCCAGCAGCACTCCCGGGCAGGGGGCGCCTAATGAGCAGTTCTTC.

V usage is TRBV11-2 and J usage is TRBJ2-5; TRBD2 is a possible D gene (6 bases). The DNA end is more similar to TRBJ2-7, so the J call may be wrong. Germline V CDR1 and CDR2: SGHAT, FQNNGV. The CDR3 consists of 14 residues. CDR3 loop: CASSLAGASYEQYF. CDR3 in DNA: TGTGCCAGCAGCTTAGCGGGAGCCTCCTACGAGCAGTACTTC.

This rearrangement joins TRBV13 to TRBJ2-5, with D possibly TRBD2 on 5 matching bases. V lost 1 base and J lost 2, with 11 bases in between. Germline CDR1 and CDR2: PRHDT and FYEKMQ (reference sequence). The CDR3 sequence is 15 residues long. The CDR3: CASSLAISAQETQYF. Written as DNA, the CDR3 is TGTGCCAGCAGCTTAGCTATTAGCGCTCAAGAGACCCAGTACTTC.

This chain uses TRBV12-5 with TRBJ1-5; unclear D gene. The CDR3 totals 19 residues. The germline V gene encodes CDR1 LGHNT and CDR2 FRNRAP. The germline V and J ends were trimmed by 0 bases and 5 bases, with 23 bases remaining between them. The CDR3 DNA is TGTGCTAGTGGTTTGGTACGAAGGCCAACCGACCTGAGGGATCAGCCCCAGCATTTT. Translation gives CASGLVRRPTDLRDQPQHF.

The V gene is TRBV7-2, the J gene TRBJ1-1; 7 bases align to TRBD1. This CDR3 comprises 13 residues. The V gene's germline CDR1 is SGHTA and CDR2 FQGNSA. V was clipped by 1 base and J by 12 bases; unmatched bases: 8. CDR3 loop: CASSLGPDRLSFF. The CDR3 DNA is TGTGCCAGCAGCTTAGGGCCGGACAGGTTGTCTTTCTTT. Together with reference TRBV7-2 and TRBJ1-1, the CDR3 gives the full variable domain: GAGVSQSPSNKVTEKGKDVELRCDPISGHTALYWYRQSLGQGLEFLIYFQGNSAPDKSGLPSDRFSAERTGGSVSTLTIQRTQQEDSAVYLCASSLGPDRLSFFGQGTRLTVV.

V gene TRBV5-1 combines with J gene TRBJ1-3, with a tentative D call TRBD1 (6 bases). The CDR3 covers 15 residues. CDR1 SGHRS and CDR2 YFSETQ come from the germline V gene. The V gene lost 0 bases and the J gene lost 3 bases, with 10 bases spanning the gap. CDR3 DNA sequence: TGCGCCAGCAGCTTGGGGCAGGGGAATGGAAACACCATATATTTT. Translated: CASSLGQGNGNTIYF.

The chain carries TRBV5-1 and TRBJ1-1, with D possibly being TRBD1 (5 bases). The V and J ends lost 0 bases and 6 bases respectively, with 12 bases between them. Germline V CDR1 and CDR2: SGHRS, YFSETQ. This CDR3 region has 14 residues. Here the CDR3 DNA reads TGCGCCAGCAGCTTGGGGGGCCCGGGAGCTGAAGCTTTCTTT. It specifies CASSLGGPGAEAFF.

This clone was seen just once. J is TRBJ2-7 and V is TRBV4-3, with D tentatively TRBD2 (5 bases). Germline CDR1 LGHNA, CDR2 YSLEER. The length of the CDR3 is 14 residues. V was clipped by 0 bases and J by 5 bases, with 11 bases between them. CDR3 region: CASSQEVRGHEQYF. The DNA for the CDR3 is TGCGCCAGCAGCCAAGAAGTCCGCGGGCACGAGCAGTACTTC.

The chain links TRBV9 to TRBJ2-7; 10 bases agree with TRBD2. CDR3 length: 16 residues. Per the germline V gene, CDR1 is SGDLS and CDR2 is YYNGEE. V dropped 3 bases and J dropped 1; count of bases not matched to a gene: 7. The CDR3 nucleotides read TGTGCCAGCAGCGGTGCCACTAGCGGGATTTCCTACGAGCAGTACTTC. It is translated as CASSGATSGISYEQYF.

The rearrangement uses TRBV7-2 and TRBJ1-1, with D possibly TRBD1 on 5 matching bases. The germline gives CDR1 SGHTA, CDR2 FQGNSA. The germline V and J ends were trimmed by 7 bases and 4 bases, with 13 bases remaining between them. This CDR3 comprises 13 residues. CDR3 in DNA: TGTGCCAGCACCTTGGGGGGGTTCACTGAAGCTTTCTTT. It codes for CASTLGGFTEAFF. The variable domain in full, with the rest retrieved from reference TRBV7-2 and TRBJ1-1, is GAGVSQSPSNKVTEKGKDVELRCDPISGHTALYWYRQSLGQGLEFLIYFQGNSAPDKSGLPSDRFSAERTGGSVSTLTIQRTQQEDSAVYLCASTLGGFTEAFFGQGTRLTVV.

This sequence joins TRBV19 and TRBJ1-5, with D possibly TRBD1 on 5 matching bases. Germline V CDR1 and CDR2: LNHDA, SQIVND (reference sequence). The CDR3 is made up of 15 amino acids. With 5 bases removed from V and 0 bases from J, the gap between germline ends came to 11 bases. CDR3 protein: CASSPRAHSNQPQHF. Written as DNA, the CDR3 is TGTGCCAGTAGTCCCAGGGCCCATAGCAATCAGCCCCAGCATTTT.

The chain is built from TRBV5-1 and TRBJ2-6; no clear D gene. V was cut by 0 bases and J by 5 bases, with 6 bases left in between. This CDR3 contains 14 residues. CDR1 SGHRS and CDR2 YFSETQ come from the germline V gene. The CDR3 DNA follows: TGCGCCAGCAGCTTGGGAGAATGGGCCAACGTCCTGACTTTC. Its protein product is CASSLGEWANVLTF.

The chain combines TRBV15 with TRBJ2-5; D is possibly TRBD1 (6 bases). The J call may be faulty, since TRBJ2-7 better matches the DNA end. There are 13 residues in the CDR3. Germline lookup yields CDR1 LNHNV and CDR2 YYDKDF (reference sequence). CDR3 sequence (DNA): TGTGCCACCAGCAAGGGACACGTCTACGAGCAGTACTTC. Residues: CATSKGHVYEQYF.

The V gene is TRBV7-9, the J gene TRBJ2-1; the D gene is possibly TRBD2 (5 bases). Looked up from germline, CDR1 is SEHNR and CDR2 is FQNEAQ (reference sequence). This CDR3 region has 14 residues. V was clipped by 4 bases and J by 7 bases, with 14 bases between them. Here the CDR3 reads CASSSRGSINEQFF. CDR3 DNA sequence: TGTGCCAGCAGCTCGAGAGGGAGTATAAATGAGCAGTTCTTC.

CDR3 region: CASSPHAGSYNEQFF. The CDR3 nucleotides are TGTGCCAGCAGCCCGCACGCGGGCTCCTACAATGAGCAGTTCTTC. This chain joins TRBV7-2 and TRBJ2-1, with a possible D match to TRBD2 (5 bases). Germline values: CDR1 SGHTA, CDR2 FQGNSA. The CDR3 has 15 residues. V was pared by 5 bases and J by 0 bases, with 11 bases between.

The chain has TRBV7-8 and TRBJ2-1; the match to TRBD2 covers 7 bases. CDR3 length equals 16 residues. Trimming cost V 1 base and J 0 bases; bases outside gene matches: 3. Germline V gene lookup returns CDR1 SGHVS and CDR2 FQNEAQ. The CDR3 DNA sequence: TGTGCCAGCAGCTTAGGAGGACTAGTCTCCTACAATGAGCAGTTCTTC. Amino acid sequence: CASSLGGLVSYNEQFF.

V usage is TRBV28 and J usage is TRBJ2-7; TRBD1 matches at 7 bases. Germline loops: CDR1 MDHEN, CDR2 SYDVKM. The CDR3 is made up of 17 amino acids. V shed 3 bases and J 1 base; nucleotides not matched to a gene: 12. The CDR3 loop is CASSFDGKGAGSYEQYF. The CDR3 DNA reads TGTGCCAGCAGTTTCGATGGTAAGGGGGCTGGGTCCTACGAGCAGTACTTC.